This TCR beta chain was identified in a study of technical replicates of blood from several donors. This table comes from immunoSEQ multiplex PCR, and its TCRdb copy is limited to in-frame clones, with some not included. The data show about 64,000 clones, approximately 86% seen once. CDR3 length: 12 amino acids. Trimming removed 4 bases from V and 0 bases from J, with 4 bases in between. CDR1 and CDR2 (germline): SGHTS, YDEGEE. The rearrangement links TRBV5-8 to TRBJ1-1, with D hard to call. The TCR sequence derives from a human donor in good health. Some clones in this sample may be carry-over from other donors' samples. Sequencing input: PBMCs. CDR3: CASSVMNTEAFF. CDR3 coding DNA: TGTGCCAGCAGCGTTATGAACACTGAAGCTTTCTTT.